The clone carrying this TCR beta chain has just one count. This specimen comes from a study of blood T cell repertoires in COVID-19. Study-wide background: Samples representing acute and convalescent COVID-19 were sourced from the United States, Italy and Spain. Sources were T cells, B-cell-depleted T cells, or PBMCs; the material itself was cDNA or gDNA.

Participant ages covered 18 to 89 years across 20 to 30 US areas. Each participant's cohort was designated according to participant-reported clinical history. Assay used: immunoSEQ multiplex PCR; TCRdb lists only in-frame clones, some missing. The sample yields 150,000 to 200,000 clones, approximately 81% seen once. The germline V gene encodes CDR1 LNHNV and CDR2 YYDKDF (reference sequence). V was clipped by 1 base and J by 2 bases, with 12 bases between them. The CDR3 covers 17 residues. The V gene is TRBV15, the J gene TRBJ2-6, with D possibly being TRBD2 (5 bases). The clonotype was recovered from a woman between 35 and 50 years old with acute COVID-19. Sample: PBMCs or T cells enriched from blood (not recorded which). CDR3: CATSRVGRVPGANVLTF. The DNA of the CDR3 is TGTGCCACCAGCAGAGTGGGGAGAGTTCCTGGGGCCAACGTCCTGACTTTC.